This paragraph covers one TCR beta chain sequence. Its antigen specificity is not known. No base quality information exists; no much larger clone differs at one position. The data belong to a study of monozygotic twins with cystic fibrosis (dated by TCRdb to the early 2020s). Regarding the complete study: Barcoded libraries were prepared with approximately 15 PCR cycles from about 3.2 micrograms of fragmented DNA. TCR beta repertoires were compared within and between 16 monozygotic twin pairs with cystic fibrosis so that genetic influence on V and J gene usage could be assessed. Made up mostly of children and adolescents, the cohort included ten female and six male twin pairs ranging in age from about 2.0 to 36.4 years, with a median of about 8.5 years. On the day of blood sampling, twins were ranked among over a thousand cohort participants for weight-for-height and for FEVPerc (FEV1 disease centile). Data for three of the twin pairs had already been reported earlier in a different context. Overall results and qualifications from the work: V gene usage was most similar to the co-twin for 13 of 16 pairs, and J usage for 8 of 16 pairs, suggesting genetic constraints. The cohort was small, and the number of shared CDR3s showed no association with age, concordance or disease severity. Sharing of nucleotide-identical clonotypes was significantly greater within monozygotic CF twin pairs than between unrelated CF individuals (P = 0.000026, Mann-Whitney). Simpson clonality tended to be low (median around 0.0088), which suggests a naive-dominated repertoire, although clonality was higher in the most severely affected patients.

The twin pairs came from the European Cystic Fibrosis Twin and Sibling Study Cohort, which recruited patients from 150 or so CF clinics across 14 European countries. Zygosity and CFTR genotype were verified in-house, and zygosity was tested by multiplex PCR of nine short tandem repeat loci. Each twin gave a peripheral blood sample, and clinical parameters were documented on that same day of blood sampling. Phenol/chloroform extraction was used to isolate genomic DNA from peripheral blood cells, and the DNA was then kept in TE buffer at 4 degrees C. From the germline V gene (reference sequence), CDR1 is MNHNY and CDR2 is SVGAGI. The CDR3, from cysteine to phenylalanine, totals 15 residues. The only DNA kept is the CDR3, 45 bases in frame from the first base. V loses 0 bases, J loses 6 bases, and the germline ends lie 13 bases apart. TCR beta CDR3 regions were amplified by multiplex PCR using the immunoSEQ immune profiling system, following the manufacturer's instructions. Sequencing was performed on an Illumina NextSeq system. The paper's processing steps were these. Sequence data were processed on the immunoSEQ Analyzer platform, and clonality was calculated as the square root of Simpson's index of productive rearrangements. Similarity in V and J usage was measured by Jensen-Shannon distance, and OLGA was used to compute CDR3 generation probabilities. The researchers looked up shared CDR3 sequences in the immuneACCESS database (August 2020) and in VDJdb (December 2020). TCRdb took over this immuneACCESS table, retaining in-frame rearrangements with V and J assigned. Such tables are incomplete; in checked studies, under half of the missing clones stem from an unresolved V gene, and the remainder is unexplained. From that table come the V and J calls and clone size; the DNA was used to work out D and trimming. For this sample there are tens of thousands of clones; under 95% appear just once. 0.29% of the sample lies in the top ten.

The sequenced sample was blood. This TCR derives from a girl between 2 and 10 years old with cystic fibrosis. The chain is made from TRBV6-6 and TRBJ2-3; the D gene assignment is perhaps TRBD1 or TRBD2, with each matching 5 bases. The CDR3 region reads CASSYSGGPGDTQYF. The bases are TGTGCCAGCAGTTACTCAGGCGGGCCAGGGGATACGCAGTATTTT.